Following are 15 T cell receptor beta chains from one sample sequenced in a study of blood T cell repertoires in COVID-19. The method was immunoSEQ multiplex PCR; TCRdb's version includes in-frame clones alone and lacks a portion of them. Found here are some 150,000 clones, approximately 81% of them singletons; the top ten hold less than 50%. The sequencing sample was made of peripheral blood. Receptors were obtained from a human donor in a cohort sampled during active COVID-19.

The V gene is TRBV11-2, the J gene TRBJ2-7; D is possibly TRBD1 (6 bases). CDR1 and CDR2 from the germline V gene are SGHAT and FQNNGV. The CDR3 runs to 14 residues. V lost 10 bases and J lost 2, with 18 bases in between. The CDR3 region has the DNA TGTGCCAACCAAGGGGGTACCCCTACCTACGAGCAGTACTTC. Its protein is CANQGGTPTYEQYF.

The V gene is TRBV5-1, the J gene TRBJ2-1, with TRBD1 matching 7 bases. The CDR3 is 14 amino acids. Germline values: CDR1 SGHRS, CDR2 YFSETQ. Trimming cost V 5 bases and J 8 bases; bases outside gene matches: 10. The DNA of the CDR3 is TGCGCCAGCAGACCCGGACAGGTTACGGATGAGCAGTTCTTC. It yields the protein CASRPGQVTDEQFF.

The chain is built from TRBV6-5 and TRBJ2-2, with D perhaps matching TRBD1 (6 bases). This CDR3 region has 15 residues. Germline V gene sequence: CDR1 MNHEY, CDR2 SVGAGI. V was pared by 6 bases and J by 0 bases, with 11 bases between. The DNA for the CDR3 is TGTGCCAGCAGGGCCGGGACAACGAACACCGGGGAGCTGTTTTTT. Protein sequence: CASRAGTTNTGELFF.

This clone showed up just a few times. The rearrangement uses TRBV6-2 or TRBV6-3 and TRBJ1-5; D perhaps matches TRBD1 (6 bases). V gave up 6 bases and J gave up 6 bases, with 12 bases separating them. This CDR3 comprises 13 residues. CDR1 is MNHEY and CDR2 is SVGEGT in the germline V gene. The CDR3: CASSPDSSQPQHF. In DNA form, the CDR3 reads TGTGCCAGCAGCCCGGACAGTAGTCAGCCCCAGCATTTT.

The chain couples TRBV5-1 to TRBJ2-7; D gene ambiguous. The CDR3 extends over 14 amino acids. CDR1 is SGHRS, CDR2 YFSETQ, per germline. Trimming shortened V by 2 bases and J by 0 bases, and 9 bases separated the two germline ends. CDR3 sequence (DNA): TGCGCCAGCAGCTTATCTAGGAGCTCCTACGAGCAGTACTTC. Protein sequence: CASSLSRSSYEQYF.

This chain links TRBV30 with TRBJ1-2; TRBD1 might be the D (6 bases). CDR1 GTSNPN and CDR2 SVGIG come from the germline V gene (reference sequence). The V gene lost 4 bases and the J gene lost 2 bases, with 11 bases spanning the gap. CDR3 length: 13 amino acids. The CDR3 sequence: CAWNADRNYGYTF. Written as DNA, the CDR3 is TGTGCCTGGAATGCCGACAGGAACTATGGCTACACCTTC.

This clone is a singleton in its sample. This rearrangement joins TRBV5-6 to TRBJ1-1; TRBD1 might be the D (6 bases). Germline V lookup: CDR1 SGHDT, CDR2 YYEEEE. V was trimmed by 4 bases and J by 1 base, leaving 14 bases between them. The CDR3 spans 15 residues. In nucleotides, the CDR3 is TGTGCCAGCAGCAAACAGGGAGGGGAGAACACTGAAGCTTTCTTT. Protein product: CASSKQGGENTEAFF.

The CDR3 sequence: CASSPGASGGDPRETQYF. DNA of the CDR3: TGTGCCAGCAGCCCAGGGGCTAGCGGGGGGGACCCCCGAGAGACCCAGTACTTC. The rearrangement joins TRBV7-2 to TRBJ2-5; TRBD2 aligns across 12 bases. Trimming at V came to 5 bases and at J to 4 bases, leaving 14 bases not matched to a gene. CDR3 length: 18 amino acids. Germline CDR1 is SGHTA and CDR2 is FQGNSA.

The rearrangement joins TRBV29-1 to TRBJ1-2, with a weak D call TRBD1 (6 bases). Germline CDR1 SQVTM, CDR2 ANQGSEA. CDR3 size: 13 residues. Between the trimmed V and J ends, which lost 4 bases and 4 bases, there was a span of 13 bases. Here the CDR3 reads CSVAWGGAYGYTF. As DNA, the CDR3 is TGCAGCGTTGCATGGGGGGGGGCCTATGGCTACACCTTC.

The CDR3 loop is CASSLSSTGNTEAFF. The CDR3 DNA follows: TGTGCCAGCAGCTTATCCTCGACAGGGAACACTGAAGCTTTCTTT. The chain has TRBV7-2 and TRBJ1-1, with TRBD1 as a possible D gene (6 bases). V shed 2 bases and J shed 1 base, with 11 bases lying between them. Looked up from germline, CDR1 is SGHTA and CDR2 is FQGNSA. This CDR3 is built from 15 residues.

The rearrangement links TRBV25-1 to TRBJ1-6; D is perhaps TRBD1 (5 bases). The V end lost 6 bases, the J end lost 5 bases, and 14 bases lay between the germline ends. The CDR3 is 15 amino acids. Germline V CDR1 and CDR2: MGHDK, SYGVNS. CDR3: CASRSGAADNSPLHF. The DNA of the CDR3 is TGTGCCAGCAGGAGCGGGGCGGCAGATAATTCACCCCTCCACTTT.

The V and J genes are TRBV5-4 and TRBJ1-1, with 9 bases lining up with TRBD1. This CDR3 is built from 15 residues. Germline loops: CDR1 SGHNT, CDR2 YYREEE (reference sequence). The V and J ends lost 2 bases and 2 bases, in that order; junction bases with no gene match: 4. The CDR3 bases are TGTGCCAGCAGCTTACAGGACAGGGGTAACACTGAAGCTTTCTTT. This sequence encodes CASSLQDRGNTEAFF.

This chain links TRBV6-1 with TRBJ1-3; the D gene is possibly TRBD1 (6 bases). The germline gives CDR1 MNHNS, CDR2 SASEGT. The CDR3 contains 15 residues. Trimming removed 2 bases at V and 2 bases at J, with 10 bases between. CDR3 in DNA: TGTGCCAGCAGTGAATGGGGGGGCCCTGGAAACACCATATATTTT. This sequence encodes CASSEWGGPGNTIYF.

The V and J genes are TRBV15 and TRBJ1-4, with D possibly matching TRBD1 (6 bases). CDR3 length: 14 amino acids. Trimming pared 5 bases from V and 7 bases from J, leaving 14 bases between. Germline CDR1 LNHNV, CDR2 YYDKDF (reference sequence). This CDR3 reads CATSRQGGVEKLFF. CDR3 DNA: TGTGCCACCAGCCGCCAAGGGGGGGTTGAAAAACTGTTTTTT.

The genes are TRBV4-2 and TRBJ2-2, with D unclear. The germline CDR1 and CDR2 sequences are LGHNA and YNFKEQ. The length of the CDR3 is 16 residues. V gave up 3 bases and J gave up 0 bases, with 11 bases separating them. CDR3 DNA: TGTGCCAGCAGCCACCGTGCGGAGACGAACACCGGGGAGCTGTTTTTT. Translation: CASSHRAETNTGELFF.